This TCR beta chain appears in the sequencing data of a study of shared clonotypes between healthy human individuals. The germline V gene has CDR1 SGDLS and CDR2 YYNGEE. Trimming at V came to 2 bases and at J to 6 bases, leaving 7 bases not matched to a gene. This CDR3 spans 14 amino acids. Worth noting for this clone: Its specificity is not known.

Researchers divided each subset's genomic DNA evenly across several immunoSEQ plates. This table comes from immunoSEQ multiplex PCR, and its TCRdb copy is limited to in-frame clones, with some not included. The sample records hundreds of thousands of clones, approximately 96% being singletons. Regarding the study as a whole: Only blood was sampled, and tissue TCR repertoires likely differ from blood ones.

Naive CD8 cells lacked CD45RO and underwent positive selection for CCR7, leaving out terminally differentiated effector memory CD45RA+ cells. This chain links TRBV9 with TRBJ1-1; 7 bases line up with TRBD1. The receptor was derived from a woman in her thirties in good health. The specimen sequenced was naive CD8+ T cells sorted from blood. CDR3: CASSVTGVVAEAFF. The CDR3 DNA reads TGTGCCAGCAGCGTCACAGGGGTGGTGGCTGAAGCTTTCTTT.